This T cell receptor beta chain was retrieved from a study of response to subunit inactivated influenza vaccine. Whole-study findings and limits: The authors proposed limited new T cell recruitment per seasonal influenza vaccination.

The CDR3 sequence is 13 residues long. Germline assignment: CDR1 GTSNPN and CDR2 SVGIG (reference sequence). The V and J ends lost 2 bases and 4 bases respectively, with 9 bases between them. MiXCR, run by TCRdb on the RT-PCR reads, gives a single entry per CDR3 protein. The sample has some 500,000 distinct CDR3 sequences, approximately 16% seen once. This clonotype showed up just a few times. Its cognate antigen is unknown. The chain joins TRBV30 to TRBJ1-5; D is unclear. The TCR was taken from a man aged 50 to 69 who received an inactivated influenza vaccine. The sample in question was CD4+ T cells sorted from PBMCs, obtained about 24 months after vaccination. This CDR3 is CAWSTQANQPQHF. The DNA of the CDR3 is TGTGCCTGGAGTACCCAGGCTAATCAGCCCCAGCATTTT.